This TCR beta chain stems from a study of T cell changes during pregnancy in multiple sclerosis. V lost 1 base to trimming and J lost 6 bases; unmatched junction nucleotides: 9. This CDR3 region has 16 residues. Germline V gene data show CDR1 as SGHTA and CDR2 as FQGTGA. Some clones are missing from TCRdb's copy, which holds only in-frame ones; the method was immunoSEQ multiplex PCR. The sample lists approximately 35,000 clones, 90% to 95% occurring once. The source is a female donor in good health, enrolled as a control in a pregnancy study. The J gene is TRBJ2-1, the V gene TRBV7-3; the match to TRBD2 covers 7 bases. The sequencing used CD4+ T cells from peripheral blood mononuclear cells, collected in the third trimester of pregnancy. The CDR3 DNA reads TGTGCCAGCAGCTTAAACCCGGGCCCGGGAGGCAATGAGCAGTTCTTC. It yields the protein CASSLNPGPGGNEQFF.